This TCR beta chain came from a study of siplizumab effects on memory and regulatory T cells. This table comes from immunoSEQ multiplex PCR, and its TCRdb copy is limited to in-frame clones, with some not included. The sample yields around 100,000 clones, about nine tenths seen once. Source material: non-Treg CD4+ T cells sorted from blood. The receptor was isolated from a human donor in good health.

The CDR3 coding sequence is TGTGCCAGCAGCCCGGACAGGGGACGGGCCTACGAGCAGTACTTC. Its protein is CASSPDRGRAYEQYF. The rearrangement uses TRBV28 and TRBJ2-7, with 9 bases that match TRBD1. The CDR3 loop spans 15 amino acids. From germline, CDR1 is MDHEN and CDR2 SYDVKM. After removal of 6 bases from V and 2 bases from J, the junction contained 8 bases not matched to a gene.